The 11 T cell receptor beta chains presented below share a single source sample, sequenced in a study of shared clonotypes between healthy human individuals (dated by TCRdb to about 2020). For the CD8 naive samples, CD45RO-negative cells were positively selected for CCR7, yielding a CD45RA+CCR7+ population from which TemRA cells were excluded. Library prep was done by the immunoSEQ multiplex PCR assay. Drawn from immuneACCESS, this table holds only the in-frame rearrangements with V and J called that TCRdb kept. Clones are partly lost; checked studies trace under half to an unresolved V gene and leave the rest unexplained. In all, the sample holds approximately 2,200,000 clones, and approximately 94% of those were seen once. 1.5% to 2% of the sample goes to the ten largest clones. Specimen: naive CD8+ T cells from PBMCs. This sample's cell subset or site label indicates: CD45RA+CCR7+. All receptors come from a man aged 18-30 years in good health. Some clones in this sample may be carry-over from other donors' samples.

The CDR3 sequence: CASSLGGTTAYEQYF. The CDR3 DNA reads as TGTGCCAGCAGCTTAGGCGGAACCACGGCCTACGAGCAGTACTTC. The chain is built from TRBV13 and TRBJ2-7, with D uncertain. Germline CDR1 reads PRHDT; CDR2 reads FYEKMQ (reference sequence). The ends were cut back, 0 bases at V and 2 bases at J, with 11 bases in the middle. The CDR3 is 15 residues long.

The gene calls are TRBV9 and TRBJ1-1; D may be TRBD1 (6 bases). The V gene's germline CDR1 is SGDLS and CDR2 YYNGEE. V dropped 2 bases and J dropped 5 bases, with 19 bases sitting between them. The length of the CDR3 is 16 residues. In nucleotides, the CDR3 is TGTGCCAGCAGCGTCATATCAACAGGGATGGTTACTGAAGCTTTCTTT. Protein sequence: CASSVISTGMVTEAFF. The full variable domain, completed using reference TRBV9 and TRBJ1-1, is DSGVTQTPKHLITATGQRVTLRCSPRSGDLSVYWYQQSLDQGLQFLIQYYNGEERAKGNILERFSAQQFPDLHSELNLSSLELGDSALYFCASSVISTGMVTEAFFGQGTRLTVV.

The chain couples TRBV9 to TRBJ1-1, with D perhaps TRBD1 (5 bases). V lost 0 bases and J lost 10, with 22 bases in between. CDR1 and CDR2 from the germline V gene are SGDLS and YYNGEE. The CDR3 covers 16 residues. CDR3 sequence: CASSVEGKRSPPRAFF. The CDR3 DNA reads as TGTGCCAGCAGCGTAGAGGGGAAAAGATCCCCACCACGAGCTTTCTTT.

The rearrangement uses TRBV4-3 and TRBJ1-1; the match to TRBD1 covers 7 bases. CDR1 is LGHNA and CDR2 is YSLEER in the germline V gene. The length of the CDR3 is 16 residues. Germline trimming cut 0 bases from V and 4 bases from J; bases unmatched to any gene: 8. CDR3 coding DNA: TGCGCCAGCAGCCAAGAGAGCGAGGGGGCGGGCACTGAAGCTTTCTTT. Translation gives CASSQESEGAGTEAFF.

About this clone: At one boundary the junction diverges from the germline segment, which might be a read error. This chain joins TRBV27 and TRBJ2-7; 10 nucleotides align to TRBD1. In germline, CDR1 is MNHEY, CDR2 SMNVEV (reference sequence). This CDR3 is built from 15 residues. CDR3 nucleotides: TGTGCCAGCAGTTTAAGGCCCCCGGGACAGGGGCCCGAGAACTTC. Protein: CASSLRPPGQGPENF.

On this clone itself: Other nucleotide sequences from this sample produce the same CDR3. J is TRBJ2-7 and V is TRBV7-9; the D gene could be TRBD1 or TRBD2 (5 bases each). With 5 bases removed from V and 2 bases from J, the gap between germline ends came to 10 bases. The CDR3 length is 13 residues. From germline, CDR1 is SEHNR and CDR2 FQNEAQ (reference sequence). CDR3 sequence (DNA): TGTGCCAGCAGCCGGGACGGGACCTACGAGCAGTACTTC. The encoded protein is CASSRDGTYEQYF.

The rearrangement links TRBV19 to TRBJ2-7; 8 bases map to TRBD2. With 4 bases clipped from V and 0 bases from J, the junction kept 2 bases outside the gene matches. CDR3 length: 14 amino acids. CDR1 and CDR2 from the germline V gene are LNHDA and SQIVND (reference sequence). CDR3 coding DNA: TGTGCCAGTAGTACAAGCGGGGGCTCCTACGAGCAGTACTTC. Residues: CASSTSGGSYEQYF. Based on the CDR3 plus reference TRBV19 and TRBJ2-7, the full variable domain is DGGITQSPKYLFRKEGQNVTLSCEQNLNHDAMYWYRQDPGQGLRLIYYSQIVNDFQKGDIAEGYSVSREKKESFPLTVTSAQKNPTAFYLCASSTSGGSYEQYFGPGTRLTVT.

This chain uses TRBV5-4 with TRBJ2-1; no definite D call. V lost 6 bases and J lost 7, with 20 bases in between. This CDR3 region has 15 residues. Per the germline V gene, CDR1 is SGHNT and CDR2 is YYREEE (reference sequence). This CDR3 reads CASNHRALSGNEQFF. The CDR3 coding sequence is TGTGCCAGCAACCACCGGGCCTTGAGTGGTAATGAGCAGTTCTTC.

This clone has only one observation. The chain carries TRBV4-1 and TRBJ2-1; the D gene is possibly TRBD2 (6 bases). Germline V gene sequence: CDR1 MGHRA, CDR2 YSYEKL. Trimming left V 4 bases short and J 0 bases short, with 13 bases between. The CDR3 runs 16 residues. In DNA form, the CDR3 reads TGCGCCAGCAGCCCCACCGGGAGAAGCTCCTACAATGAGCAGTTCTTC. This translates into CASSPTGRSSYNEQFF.

The gene calls are TRBV5-6 and TRBJ2-3; 7 bases match TRBD1. The length of the CDR3 is 16 residues. The trim removed 0 bases at V and 2 bases at J, leaving 6 bases unmatched. Germline V lookup: CDR1 SGHDT, CDR2 YYEEEE. The CDR3: CASSLEQGTLTDTQYF. In DNA, the CDR3 is TGTGCCAGCAGCTTGGAACAGGGGACCCTCACAGATACGCAGTATTTT.

Turning to this clone: Other DNA sequences in the same sample also yield this CDR3. CDR3 DNA: TGTGCCAGTAGTATAGGGCCACGGGGCCCCTACGAGCAGTACTTC. Protein sequence: CASSIGPRGPYEQYF. The chain has TRBV19 and TRBJ2-7, with D perhaps given as TRBD1 or TRBD2 (5 bases each). The CDR3 has 15 residues. CDR1 is LNHDA and CDR2 is SQIVND in the germline V gene (reference sequence). Trimming stripped 1 base from V and 2 bases from J, with 12 bases between.